The 26 T cell receptor beta chains listed next were all sequenced from one sample in a study of cytomegalovirus exposure and HLA in healthy donors. This PCR relied on a set of 60 Vbeta primers and 13 Jbeta primers. Assay: immunoSEQ multiplex PCR; the TCRdb copy retains only in-frame clones and omits some. Counted here are about 120,000 clones, approximately 78% occurring once; the ten biggest clones make up 1.5% to 2%. The sample consisted of PBMCs. These receptors were taken from a man in his forties in good health and CMV-seronegative.

The chain combines TRBV5-8 with TRBJ2-2, with TRBD2 matching over 7 bases. Germline V gene sequence: CDR1 SGHTS, CDR2 YDEGEE. The V and J ends lost 2 bases and 6 bases, in that order; junction bases with no gene match: 7. This CDR3 spans 15 amino acids. In DNA, the CDR3 is TGTGCCAGCAGCTTCCGTGGACTAGGCGCCGGGGAGCTGTTTTTT. Residues: CASSFRGLGAGELFF.

This rearrangement joins TRBV7-9 to TRBJ1-2; unclear D gene. The CDR3 has 15 amino acids. Trimming removed 1 base at V and 5 bases at J, with 14 bases between. Germline V CDR1 and CDR2: SEHNR, FQNEAQ (reference sequence). CDR3: CASSLVGLTRYGYTF. In DNA form, the CDR3 reads TGTGCCAGCAGCTTAGTGGGCCTAACCCGGTATGGCTACACCTTC. The variable domain in full, completed from reference TRBV7-9 and TRBJ1-2, reads DTGVSQNPRHKITKRGQNVTFRCDPISEHNRLYWYRQTLGQGPEFLTYFQNEAQLEKSRLLSDRFSAERPKGSFSTLEIQRTEQGDSAMYLCASSLVGLTRYGYTFGSGTRLTVV.

The rearrangement joins TRBV6-1 to TRBJ1-1; D unclear. Looked up from germline, CDR1 is MNHNS and CDR2 is SASEGT. This CDR3 spans 13 amino acids. V was shortened by 6 bases and J by 1 base, with 9 bases between the two germline ends. The DNA of the CDR3 is TGTGCCAGCAGGGCCATTGGGAACACTGAAGCTTTCTTT. It is translated as CASRAIGNTEAFF.

In this sample, this clone turned up once. The J gene is TRBJ2-7, the V gene TRBV11-2, with 11 bases matching TRBD1. CDR1 is SGHAT and CDR2 is FQNNGV in the germline V gene. CDR3 length: 15 residues. Trimming took 0 bases from V and 6 from J; bases not matched to a gene: 4. The CDR3 DNA sequence: TGTGCCAGCAGCTTAGACGGGACAGGGGGATCCGAGCAGTACTTC. Translation gives CASSLDGTGGSEQYF.

This clone appeared once. The chain recombines TRBV7-2 with TRBJ1-5; TRBD1 aligns across 7 bases. The CDR3 contains 17 residues. The J segment lost 4 bases and the V segment lost 5 bases, leaving 14 bases of the junction unmatched. Germline V lookup: CDR1 SGHTA, CDR2 FQGNSA. The CDR3 loop reads CASSTPRVAGGNQPQHF. CDR3 DNA sequence: TGTGCCAGCAGCACCCCCCGGGTTGCAGGGGGGAATCAGCCCCAGCATTTT.

J is TRBJ1-1 and V is TRBV28; D not certain. CDR3 length: 17 amino acids. Germline V gene data show CDR1 as MDHEN and CDR2 as SYDVKM. The V end lost 7 bases, the J end lost 1 base, and 22 bases lay between the germline ends. The CDR3 loop is CASTSGRVTFRNTEAFF. The CDR3 DNA follows: TGTGCCAGCACTTCGGGGAGGGTTACTTTTCGGAACACTGAAGCTTTCTTT.

Only a few counts were recorded for this clone. The chain recombines TRBV29-1 with TRBJ2-5; D is possibly TRBD2 (6 bases). CDR1 SQVTM and CDR2 ANQGSEA come from the germline V gene. This CDR3 is built from 13 residues. Deletions cut 8 bases from V and 7 bases from J, with 20 bases between. The CDR3 spells CSTGDFLGVTQYF. The CDR3 DNA reads TGCAGCACCGGGGACTTTCTTGGGGTGACCCAGTACTTC.

The chain couples TRBV11-1 to TRBJ1-4; no firm D call. Germline V gene data show CDR1 as SGHAT and CDR2 as FQDESV (reference sequence). The CDR3 is made up of 14 amino acids. Trimming removed 10 bases from V and 11 bases from J, with 23 bases in between. CDR3 sequence: CATSDSPNARKLFF. CDR3 coding DNA: TGTGCCACCTCCGATAGTCCCAACGCGAGGAAACTGTTTTTT.

This chain joins TRBV11-2 and TRBJ2-2; TRBD1 is a possible D gene (6 bases). V lost 5 bases and J lost 10, with 14 bases in between. Germline V gene sequence: CDR1 SGHAT, CDR2 FQNNGV. The CDR3 has 13 residues. In DNA form, the CDR3 reads TGTGCCAGCAGCCCCAGCCGGGACATGGAGCTGTTTTTT. This sequence encodes CASSPSRDMELFF.

The rearrangement links TRBV18 to TRBJ1-2, with a tentative D call TRBD1 (6 bases). Trimming stripped 3 bases from V and 5 bases from J, with 13 bases between. CDR1 is KGHSH and CDR2 is LQKENI in the germline V gene. This CDR3 region has 14 residues. CDR3 sequence (DNA): TGTGCCAGCTCACCGGCGACAGGAGAGTATGGCTACACCTTC. Its protein is CASSPATGEYGYTF.

The gene calls are TRBV28 and TRBJ2-1; TRBD2 agrees at 8 bases. The CDR3 loop spans 15 amino acids. After removal of 6 bases from V and 0 bases from J, the junction contained 4 bases not matched to a gene. The V gene's germline CDR1 is MDHEN and CDR2 SYDVKM. The CDR3, as DNA: TGTGCCAGCAGACCCGGGAGGGGCTCCTACAATGAGCAGTTCTTC. Protein sequence: CASRPGRGSYNEQFF.

This chain links TRBV18 with TRBJ1-4, with D tentatively TRBD1 (6 bases). The CDR3 has 13 amino acids. The germline CDR1 and CDR2 sequences are KGHSH and LQKENI. With 2 bases removed from V and 7 bases from J, the gap between germline ends came to 8 bases. DNA of the CDR3: TGTGCCAGCTCACCAGGGGGCGCTGAAAAACTGTTTTTT. Residues: CASSPGGAEKLFF.

In regard to this clone: Other DNA sequences from this sample encode an identical CDR3 as well. The CDR3 coding sequence is TGTGCCAGCAGTTCCCCTACTAGCGGGAGCACAGATACGCAGTATTTT. Residues: CASSSPTSGSTDTQYF. J is TRBJ2-3 and V is TRBV28; 9 positions agree with TRBD2. The CDR3 has 16 residues. CDR1 and CDR2 (germline): MDHEN, SYDVKM. J was trimmed by 0 bases and V by 4 bases; bases with no gene match: 5.

The chain links TRBV5-1 to TRBJ1-1; 10 bases agree with TRBD1. With V trimmed by 6 bases and J by 11 bases, 13 bases remained unmatched. Germline V lookup: CDR1 SGHRS, CDR2 YFSETQ. The CDR3 has 14 residues. Written as DNA, the CDR3 is TGCGCCAGCACCCTGCGACCGGGACAGGGGAGGGCTTTCTTT. Encoded protein: CASTLRPGQGRAFF.

The rearrangement links TRBV19 to TRBJ2-1; 9 bases match TRBD2. Per germline, CDR1 LNHDA and CDR2 SQIVND (reference sequence). The CDR3 runs 14 residues. V trimming: 7 bases; J trimming: 13 bases; junction bases outside the gene matches: 14. The CDR3 sequence: CASTPARLAGLQFF. In DNA form, the CDR3 reads TGTGCCAGTACCCCAGCCCGCCTAGCGGGGCTCCAGTTCTTC. The whole variable domain, remainder taken from reference TRBV19 and TRBJ2-1, is DGGITQSPKYLFRKEGQNVTLSCEQNLNHDAMYWYRQDPGQGLRLIYYSQIVNDFQKGDIAEGYSVSREKKESFPLTVTSAQKNPTAFYLCASTPARLAGLQFFGPGTRLTVL.

This clone occurred once. The chain has TRBV19 and TRBJ2-4; D gene unclear. The CDR3 loop spans 13 amino acids. The germline V gene encodes CDR1 LNHDA and CDR2 SQIVND (reference sequence). Trimming removed 4 bases from V and 8 bases from J, with 12 bases in between. The CDR3 reads CASSTNEADIQYF. The CDR3 nucleotides are TGTGCCAGTAGTACCAACGAGGCCGACATTCAGTACTTC.

This chain links TRBV9 with TRBJ2-1, with 7 bases fitting TRBD1. This CDR3 is 16 amino acids long. Germline V gives CDR1 SGDLS, CDR2 YYNGEE. The trim removed 3 bases at V and 0 bases at J, leaving 6 bases unmatched. The CDR3 DNA is TGTGCCAGCAGCGGGGTAACAGGGGACTCCTACAATGAGCAGTTCTTC. Translating gives CASSGVTGDSYNEQFF.

A single count supports this clone. The genes are TRBV5-1 and TRBJ2-7, with D perhaps TRBD2 (6 bases). Germline assignment: CDR1 SGHRS and CDR2 YFSETQ. V gave up 0 bases and J gave up 0 bases, with 13 bases separating them. The CDR3 has 16 residues. This CDR3 is CASSLVGSGYSYEQYF. In DNA, the CDR3 is TGCGCCAGCAGCTTGGTCGGTAGCGGATACTCCTACGAGCAGTACTTC.

The chain joins TRBV23-1 to TRBJ1-6; 7 bases line up with TRBD1. TRBV23-1 is designated an ORF whose function remains uncertain. The junction had 2 bases not matched to a gene; V was cut back by 4 bases and J by 5 bases. The CDR3 totals 14 residues. The CDR3 here is CASSPGQHNSPLHF. For the CDR3, the DNA is TGCGCCAGCAGTCCGGGACAGCATAATTCACCCCTCCACTTT.

The chain joins TRBV7-6 to TRBJ2-7, with 10 bases aligning to TRBD1. CDR3 length: 16 amino acids. Germline CDR1 SGHVS, CDR2 FNYEAQ. Unmatched junction bases numbered 12, after V lost 5 bases and J lost 5 bases. Here the CDR3 reads CASSLGSGTGEHEQYF. CDR3 DNA sequence: TGTGCCAGCAGCCTGGGTTCGGGGACAGGGGAACACGAGCAGTACTTC. Looking up the rest from reference TRBV7-6 and TRBJ2-7 gives the full variable domain: GAGVSQSPRYKVTKRGQDVALRCDPISGHVSLYWYRQALGQGPEFLTYFNYEAQQDKSGLPNDRFSAERPEGSISTLTIQRTEQRDSAMYRCASSLGSGTGEHEQYFGPGTRLTVT.

This chain connects TRBV6-1 to TRBJ1-5, with D perhaps matching TRBD1 (5 bases). Trimming took off 0 bases at V and 3 bases at J, with 15 bases between the two ends. CDR1 is MNHNS, CDR2 SASEGT, per germline. The CDR3 runs to 17 residues. CDR3 nucleotide sequence: TGTGCCAGCAGTGAAGCGCCATTCAGACAGCTCAATCAGCCCCAGCATTTT. This gives the protein CASSEAPFRQLNQPQHF.

The rearrangement links TRBV29-1 to TRBJ1-2; TRBD1 aligns across 10 bases. V was pared by 6 bases and J by 6 bases, with 1 base of the junction left unmatched. CDR3 length: 11 residues. Germline V lookup: CDR1 SQVTM, CDR2 ANQGSEA. CDR3 amino acids: CSVGQGHGYTF. The CDR3 DNA sequence: TGCAGCGTGGGACAGGGGCATGGCTACACCTTC.

The chain uses TRBV29-1 and TRBJ2-1; TRBD2 is a possible D gene (7 bases). Germline CDR1 reads SQVTM; CDR2 reads ANQGSEA. The CDR3 length is 12 residues. Trimming cost V 7 bases and J 12 bases, with 19 bases left between them. This CDR3 is CSAEGGARGQFF. The CDR3 region has the DNA TGCAGCGCCGAGGGGGGGGCCCGTGGGCAGTTCTTC.

The V call is TRBV25-1, the J call TRBJ2-4, with a weak D call TRBD1 (6 bases). Germline values: CDR1 MGHDK, CDR2 SYGVNS. CDR3 length: 13 amino acids. V was cut by 3 bases and J by 9 bases, with 12 bases left in between. For the CDR3, the DNA is TGTGCCAGCAGTGAGGGGGCGTTGGGCATTCAGTACTTC. Its translation: CASSEGALGIQYF.

The rearrangement links TRBV18 to TRBJ2-1; TRBD1 matches 9 bases. Germline CDR1 is KGHSH and CDR2 is LQKENI. V lost 3 bases and J lost 7; bases outside the gene matches: 4. CDR3 length: 14 residues. Here the CDR3 reads CASSPGTGKNEQFF. The CDR3, as DNA: TGTGCCAGCTCACCCGGGACAGGGAAAAATGAGCAGTTCTTC.

The chain carries TRBV29-1 and TRBJ2-2; TRBD1 aligns across 10 bases. Germline V gives CDR1 SQVTM, CDR2 ANQGSEA. The J segment lost 5 bases and the V segment lost 6 bases, leaving 3 bases of the junction unmatched. The CDR3 consists of 13 residues. CDR3 protein: CSVRTGGTGELFF. The CDR3 bases are TGCAGCGTGCGGACAGGGGGGACCGGGGAGCTGTTTTTT.